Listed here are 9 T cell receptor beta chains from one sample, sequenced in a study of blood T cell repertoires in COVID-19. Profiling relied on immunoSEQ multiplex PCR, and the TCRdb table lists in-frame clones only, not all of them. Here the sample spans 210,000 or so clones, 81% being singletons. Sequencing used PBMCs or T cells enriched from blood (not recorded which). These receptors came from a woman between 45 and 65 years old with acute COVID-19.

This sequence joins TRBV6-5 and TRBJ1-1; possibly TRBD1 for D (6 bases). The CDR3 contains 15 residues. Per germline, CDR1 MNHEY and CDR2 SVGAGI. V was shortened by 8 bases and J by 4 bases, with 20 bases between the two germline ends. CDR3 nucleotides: TGTGCCAGCCGGGAAACAGGGATGAGTGCCACTGAAGCTTTCTTT. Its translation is CASRETGMSATEAFF.

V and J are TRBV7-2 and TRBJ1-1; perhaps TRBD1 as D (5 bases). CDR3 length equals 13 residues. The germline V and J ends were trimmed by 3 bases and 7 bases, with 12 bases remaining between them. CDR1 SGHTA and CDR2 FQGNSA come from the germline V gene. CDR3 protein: CASSFRQRYEAFF. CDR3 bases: TGTGCCAGCAGCTTTAGACAGAGGTATGAAGCTTTCTTT. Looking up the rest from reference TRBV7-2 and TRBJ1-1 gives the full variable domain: GAGVSQSPSNKVTEKGKDVELRCDPISGHTALYWYRQSLGQGLEFLIYFQGNSAPDKSGLPSDRFSAERTGGSVSTLTIQRTQQEDSAVYLCASSFRQRYEAFFGQGTRLTVV.

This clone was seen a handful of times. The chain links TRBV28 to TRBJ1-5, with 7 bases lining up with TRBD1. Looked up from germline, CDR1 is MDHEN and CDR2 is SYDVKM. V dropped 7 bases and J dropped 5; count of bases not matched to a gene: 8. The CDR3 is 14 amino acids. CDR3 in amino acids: CASKVGQNDQPQHF. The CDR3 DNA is TGTGCCAGCAAAGTGGGACAGAATGATCAGCCCCAGCATTTT.

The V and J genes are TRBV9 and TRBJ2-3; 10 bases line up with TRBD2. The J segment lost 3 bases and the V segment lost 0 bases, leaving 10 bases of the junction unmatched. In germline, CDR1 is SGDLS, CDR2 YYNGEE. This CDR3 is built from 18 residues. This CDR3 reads CASSVDPIAGGDTDTQYF. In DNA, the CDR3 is TGTGCCAGCAGCGTAGACCCGATAGCGGGGGGAGATACAGATACGCAGTATTTT.

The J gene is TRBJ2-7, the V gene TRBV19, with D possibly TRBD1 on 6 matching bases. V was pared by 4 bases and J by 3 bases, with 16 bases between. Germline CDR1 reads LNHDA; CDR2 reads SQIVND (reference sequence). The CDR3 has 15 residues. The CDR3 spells CASSTVLGAGYEQYF. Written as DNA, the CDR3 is TGTGCCAGTAGTACCGTCTTGGGGGCAGGCTACGAGCAGTACTTC.

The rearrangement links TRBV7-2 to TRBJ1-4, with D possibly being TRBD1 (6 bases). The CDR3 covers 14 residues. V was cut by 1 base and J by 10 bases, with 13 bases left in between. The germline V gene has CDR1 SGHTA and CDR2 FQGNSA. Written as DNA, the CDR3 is TGTGCCAGCAGCTTAGGGAAGGACAGCCGAAAACTGTTTTTT. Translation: CASSLGKDSRKLFF. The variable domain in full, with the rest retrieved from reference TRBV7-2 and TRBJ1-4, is GAGVSQSPSNKVTEKGKDVELRCDPISGHTALYWYRQSLGQGLEFLIYFQGNSAPDKSGLPSDRFSAERTGGSVSTLTIQRTQQEDSAVYLCASSLGKDSRKLFFGSGTQLSVL.

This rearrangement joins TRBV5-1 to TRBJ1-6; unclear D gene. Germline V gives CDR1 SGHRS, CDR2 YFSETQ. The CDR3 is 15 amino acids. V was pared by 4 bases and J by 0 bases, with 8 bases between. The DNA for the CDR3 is TGCGCCAGCAGCACGGAGAGCTCCTATAATTCACCCCTCCACTTT. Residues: CASSTESSYNSPLHF.

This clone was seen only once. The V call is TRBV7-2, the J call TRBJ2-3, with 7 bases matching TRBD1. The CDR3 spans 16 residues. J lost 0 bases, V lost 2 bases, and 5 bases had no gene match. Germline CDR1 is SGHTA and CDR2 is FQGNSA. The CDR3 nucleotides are TGTGCCAGCAGCTTAACGGGACAGAGTAGCACAGATACGCAGTATTTT. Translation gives CASSLTGQSSTDTQYF.

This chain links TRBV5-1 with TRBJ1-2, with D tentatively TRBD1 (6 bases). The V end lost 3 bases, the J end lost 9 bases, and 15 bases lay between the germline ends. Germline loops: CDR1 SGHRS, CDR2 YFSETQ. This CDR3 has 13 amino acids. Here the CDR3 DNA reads TGCGCCAGCAGCTCGGGGGGCATAGGCAGCTACACCTTC. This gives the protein CASSSGGIGSYTF.